Sequencing of this T cell receptor beta chain was carried out in a study of shared clonotypes between healthy human individuals. The germline CDR1 and CDR2 sequences are SGHRS and YFSETQ. CDR3 size: 12 residues. The ends lost 7 bases at V and 4 bases at J; junction bases unmatched: 4. Method: immunoSEQ multiplex PCR; TCRdb's copy keeps in-frame clones and lacks some. The data show more than 550,000 clones, with 90% seen just once and around a third held by the top ten. The chain links TRBV5-1 to TRBJ1-1; 7 bases map to TRBD1. Sequencing was performed on memory CD8+ T cells from PBMCs. Subset denoted: CD45RO+ cells pooled with CCR7-negative TemRA cells. The TCR was taken from a man younger than 35 in good health. Some clones in this sample may be carry-over from other donors' samples. CDR3 region: CASCDRATEAFF. CDR3 DNA: TGCGCCAGCTGCGACAGGGCCACTGAAGCTTTCTTT.